This T cell receptor (beta chain) comes out of a study of blood T cell repertoires in COVID-19. Recruits, aged roughly 18 to 90 years, lived in approximately 26 US areas. This CDR3 contains 14 residues. The germline V gene encodes CDR1 WNHNN and CDR2 SYGVQD (reference sequence). Trimming cost V 4 bases and J 6 bases, with 14 bases left between them. Profiling relied on immunoSEQ multiplex PCR, and the TCRdb table lists in-frame clones only, not all of them. The table has 400,000 or so clones, approximately 90% seen once. The specimen was PBMCs or T cells enriched from blood (not recorded which). The sequence came from a man aged 25-45 years who had recovered from COVID-19. The chain links TRBV10-1 to TRBJ2-3; a possible D gene is TRBD1 (6 bases). The CDR3 DNA follows: TGCGCCAGCAGTGCGGACAGCGATGTTGATACGCAGTATTTT. Amino acids: CASSADSDVDTQYF.